Listed here is a single T cell receptor beta chain. The antigen it binds to is not known. It has no much larger one-base neighbor in the sample; base qualities were not kept. Reading from cysteine to phenylalanine, the CDR3 counts 14 amino acids. The entry retains the CDR3 DNA only, 42 bases that are in frame from base 1. Ends trimmed: V by 5 bases, J by 3 bases; bases unmatched to a gene: 5. Sequences SNHLY (CDR1) and FYNNEI (CDR2) are obtained from the germline V gene. This sample was included in a study of T cell therapy after organ transplantation (dated by TCRdb to about 2019). Concerning the study at large: Therapy products were autologous CMV-specific T cells expanded in vitro for roughly 15 days with a peptide pool of 30 HLA class I and II CMV epitopes. Up to 6 T cell doses were administered to patients every 2 weeks, and patients were monitored for around 30 weeks after therapy was completed. Of the approximately 10 patients, eight were classified as clinical responders and two as nonresponders. Across 2 to 6 intravenous infusions, patients got a median of 1.92 x 10^8 CMV-specific T cells. CD8+ T cells made up the majority of most cell therapy products, and no virus-specific CD4+ T cells were detected in those products. Most therapy products contained multiple CMV specificities restricted through one or more HLA alleles. This study was a follow-up analysis of the TRBV repertoire from an open-label phase I trial that tested autologous CMV-specific adoptive T cell therapy in people who had received solid-organ transplants. Of the approximately ten patients, only seven or eight had long-term post-therapy samples available.

The immunoSEQ two-step, bias-controlled multiplex PCR assay was used to amplify TRB CDR3 regions from genomic DNA. CDR3 libraries were sequenced on an Illumina NextSeq 500. The original pipeline was this. The immunoSEQ Analyzer platform handled the initial alignment and bioinformatics, which included bias normalization against synthetic CDR3 analogs. V, D and J gene annotation followed the IMGT database definitions. Additional TRBV analyses were carried out with default settings in VDJtools version 1.1.10 and the R package tcR version 2.2.1.11. GLIPH analysis was performed with version 1.0 using default settings. To test for significant clonotype frequency changes in CDR3 sequences with at least 5 reads, a 2-sided binomial test with Benjamini-Hochberg correction (alpha = 0.01) was used. The immuneACCESS repertoire file appears here via TCRdb, limited to in-frame rearrangements. These files lack a portion of the clones; in checked studies, under half of the deficit traces to unresolved V genes, and the cause of the others is not known. D and trimming come from the DNA, and the V and J calls and clone size come from that table. Within this sample are some 600 clones, with roughly 70% of them counted one time only. The ten largest clones represent 30% to 35% of the sample.

Study-wide findings and limitations: Marked pretherapy clonal expansions with minimal repertoire change after therapy were observed in nonresponders. Because the cohort was small, confounders such as concurrent antirejection and antiviral medications could not be assessed. Reduced sample coverage from poor CD8+ T cell yield may be reflected in the few expansions detected in nonresponders. Reconstitution after therapy appeared to involve both transferred clonotypes and endogenous clonotypes that were not detected in the therapy products. Fold change in CD8 clonality after therapy inversely correlated with pretherapy clonality, suggesting less biased repertoires were more receptive to remodeling.

The sample's time point label, decoded: ACT product, IFN-gamma+ CD8 cells after CMV peptide stimulation. Therapy product cells were restimulated with the CMV peptide pool for around 4 hours and IFN-gamma was captured with a secretion assay. Patients were solid-organ transplant recipients with drug-resistant/recurrent cytomegalovirus. Fewer than 13 trial participants were chosen for repertoire analysis on the basis of the availability of post-therapy peripheral blood mononuclear cells. A BD FACSAria III was used to sort viable CD3+CD8+CD4-IFN-gamma+ cells from the therapy products. Genomic DNA was extracted from sorted cells with the Qiagen DNeasy Kit.

The chain is assembled from TRBV2 and TRBJ2-7; 9 bases in the middle match TRBD1. This sequence was found in a human patient who had received a solid organ transplant and had CMV disease. After a transplant, certain T cells may trace back to the graft donor. Source material: cultured CD8+ T cells. The DNA sequence reads TGTGCCAGCAGTCTACCGGGACAGGGCTACGAGCAGTACTTC. Protein translation: CASSLPGQGYEQYF.